The 23 T cell receptor beta chains reported below all come from one sample, sequenced in a study of graft-versus-host responses after intestinal transplantation (dated by TCRdb to the early 2020s). The sample's time point label, decoded: cells obtained before transplantation from donor or recipient. Library generation was performed with the immunoSEQ multiplex PCR assay. Entries here come from immuneACCESS through TCRdb and include only in-frame sequences with V and J called. Some clones fail to appear in such tables; in the studies checked, an unresolved V gene covers under half of the shortfall, and the cause of the remainder is unknown. Counted in this sample were about 110,000 clones; approximately 93% of them appeared once. The ten largest clones take up roughly 1% of the sample. Their antigens remain unidentified. The sequences come from unstimulated CD8+ T cells sorted from spleen or lymph node cells, collected before transplant. These receptors were obtained from a human donor who was the organ donor for an intestinal transplant.

The chain joins TRBV11-2 to TRBJ2-7; the D is unclear. The CDR3 has 12 residues. V lost 2 bases, J lost 4 bases, and 6 bases lay in between. Per the germline V gene, CDR1 is SGHAT and CDR2 is FQNNGV. In nucleotides, the CDR3 is TGTGCCAGCAGCTTACAGTTATACGAGCAGTACTTC. It encodes CASSLQLYEQYF.

The chain carries TRBV14 and TRBJ2-7; D is uncertain. The CDR3 spans 12 residues. Trimming stripped 4 bases from V and 4 bases from J, with 8 bases between. Germline V CDR1 and CDR2: SGHDN, FVKESK. The CDR3 DNA reads TGTGCCAGCAGCCGACGTCCTTACGAGCAGTACTTC. Protein product: CASSRRPYEQYF.

Details on this clone: Other DNA sequences in the same sample also yield this CDR3. The V gene is TRBV12-5, the J gene TRBJ1-4; 10 positions agree with TRBD1. CDR1 is LGHNT, CDR2 FRNRAP, per germline. The CDR3 extends over 21 amino acids. The trim removed 8 bases at V and 2 bases at J, leaving 23 bases unmatched. The DNA for the CDR3 is TGTGCTAGTCCCGAAAAGGGCCTTTTGGGACAGGGGTATTGCACTAATGAAAAACTGTTTTTT. Residues: CASPEKGLLGQGYCTNEKLFF.

The chain recombines TRBV9 with TRBJ2-1; D not certain. This CDR3 is 13 amino acids long. Deletions cut 4 bases from V and 8 bases from J, with 13 bases between. Per the germline V gene, CDR1 is SGDLS and CDR2 is YYNGEE. CDR3 sequence: CASSPRTGDEQFF. CDR3 coding DNA: TGTGCCAGCAGCCCCCGTACTGGCGATGAGCAGTTCTTC.

This clone has just one count. The chain recombines TRBV6-6 with TRBJ2-7; D uncertain. Trimming removed 5 bases from V and 7 bases from J, with 15 bases in between. This CDR3 comprises 13 residues. Looked up from germline, CDR1 is MNHNY and CDR2 is SVGAGI (reference sequence). The CDR3 region has the DNA TGTGCCAGCAGTACGCCATCCGCGCGGGAGCAGTACTTC. This sequence encodes CASSTPSAREQYF.

Concerning this clone itself: Other DNA sequences from this sample encode an identical CDR3 as well. The genes are TRBV9 and TRBJ2-3; 7 nucleotides agree with TRBD1. This CDR3 region has 14 residues. The J segment lost 4 bases and the V segment lost 0 bases, leaving 2 bases of the junction unmatched. Germline V CDR1 and CDR2: SGDLS, YYNGEE. CDR3 sequence reads: CASSVEGAADTQYF. The CDR3 coding sequence is TGTGCCAGCAGCGTAGAGGGGGCAGCAGATACGCAGTATTTT.

The chain employs TRBV30 and TRBJ2-2; 8 positions match TRBD2. The CDR3 consists of 14 residues. Germline V gene sequence: CDR1 GTSNPN, CDR2 SVGIG (reference sequence). Trimming removed 7 bases from V and 2 bases from J; junction bases left unmatched: 6. CDR3 DNA: TGTGCCTCCAGCGGGAGTCCTAACACCGGGGAGCTGTTTTTT. This translates into CASSGSPNTGELFF.

The gene calls are TRBV5-5 and TRBJ2-7; 7 nucleotides match TRBD1. This CDR3 is 14 amino acids long. Trimming removed 4 bases from V and 3 bases from J; junction bases left unmatched: 7. Germline-derived CDR1 and CDR2 are SGHKS and YYEKEE (reference sequence). The CDR3 bases are TGTGCCAGCAGCCAAACCGGGACAGACTACGAGCAGTACTTC. It encodes CASSQTGTDYEQYF.

This rearrangement joins TRBV7-6 to TRBJ2-3; D might be TRBD1 (5 bases). V lost 1 base and J lost 1, with 15 bases in between. Germline assignment: CDR1 SGHVS and CDR2 FNYEAQ. The CDR3 contains 17 residues. The CDR3 protein is CASSLDGMGPGTDTQYF. In nucleotides, the CDR3 is TGTGCCAGCAGCTTAGATGGGATGGGGCCTGGCACAGATACGCAGTATTTT.

This chain uses TRBV6-1 with TRBJ2-7; D is undetermined. The CDR3 runs 15 residues. V gave up 4 bases and J gave up 0 bases, with 13 bases separating them. Germline loops: CDR1 MNHNS, CDR2 SASEGT. CDR3: CASSVFSGASYEQYF. In nucleotides, the CDR3 is TGTGCCAGCAGTGTTTTCTCTGGAGCCTCCTACGAGCAGTACTTC.

The CDR3 DNA sequence: TGTGCCAGCAGTTCGGGCATAAAAGAGACCCAGTACTTC. Translation: CASSSGIKETQYF. The chain uses TRBV6-1 and TRBJ2-5; no firm D call. CDR3 size: 13 residues. The germline V and J ends were trimmed by 5 bases and 3 bases, with 10 bases remaining between them. Germline V lookup: CDR1 MNHNS, CDR2 SASEGT.

Note on this clone: The sample has other DNA sequences that encode this CDR3 too. V is TRBV28 and J is TRBJ2-1, with D perhaps matching TRBD1 (7 bases). The V end was cut by 6 bases, the J end by 9 bases, with 12 bases between. The CDR3 contains 12 residues. The germline V gene encodes CDR1 MDHEN and CDR2 SYDVKM. CDR3 sequence (DNA): TGTGCCAGCAGCCCAGGGGGAGGTGAGCAGTTCTTC. Encoded protein: CASSPGGGEQFF.

The V and J genes are TRBV6-5 and TRBJ2-1, with TRBD2 identical over 10 bases. Germline trimming cut 8 bases from V and 7 bases from J; bases unmatched to any gene: 11. Germline assignment: CDR1 MNHEY and CDR2 SVGAGI. The CDR3 consists of 15 residues. The CDR3 loop is CASLSLAGVRNEQFF. The CDR3 nucleotides read TGTGCCAGCCTGAGCCTAGCGGGAGTTCGGAATGAGCAGTTCTTC.

The chain is built from TRBV18 and TRBJ2-5; D might be TRBD1 or TRBD2, each matching 5 bases. V gave up 3 bases and J gave up 2 bases, with 10 bases separating them. The germline V gene has CDR1 KGHSH and CDR2 LQKENI. This CDR3 region has 14 residues. The CDR3 spells CASSPRDHQETQYF. The CDR3 nucleotides read TGTGCCAGCTCACCCCGGGACCATCAAGAGACCCAGTACTTC.

V is TRBV9 and J is TRBJ2-1; 10 bases line up with TRBD2. The germline gives CDR1 SGDLS, CDR2 YYNGEE. The J segment lost 6 bases and the V segment lost 0 bases, leaving 6 bases of the junction unmatched. This CDR3 contains 16 residues. The CDR3 reads CASSVGSSGRGNEQFF. Written as DNA, the CDR3 is TGTGCCAGCAGCGTAGGATCCAGCGGGAGGGGCAATGAGCAGTTCTTC. Full variable domain (outside the CDR3, taken from reference TRBV9 and TRBJ2-1): DSGVTQTPKHLITATGQRVTLRCSPRSGDLSVYWYQQSLDQGLQFLIQYYNGEERAKGNILERFSAQQFPDLHSELNLSSLELGDSALYFCASSVGSSGRGNEQFFGPGTRLTVL.

This chain connects TRBV11-2 to TRBJ1-2; possibly TRBD1 for D (5 bases). With 2 bases removed from V and 5 bases from J, the gap between germline ends came to 15 bases. Looked up from germline, CDR1 is SGHAT and CDR2 is FQNNGV. The CDR3 is 15 amino acids. CDR3 in amino acids: CASSLSPTAAYGYTF. CDR3 DNA sequence: TGTGCCAGCAGCTTAAGCCCGACAGCGGCTTATGGCTACACCTTC.

CDR3 in DNA: TGCAGTGCGCCAACAGGGCCCGAGCAGTACTTC. Encoded protein: CSAPTGPEQYF. This sequence joins TRBV20-1 and TRBJ2-7, with a possible D match to TRBD1 (6 bases). Germline CDR1 reads DFQATT; CDR2 reads SNEGSKA (reference sequence). The CDR3 extends over 11 amino acids. The germline V and J ends were trimmed by 6 bases and 6 bases, with 12 bases remaining between them.

The chain employs TRBV27 and TRBJ2-1, with no clear D. V dropped 5 bases and J dropped 0 bases, with 11 bases sitting between them. Germline CDR1 reads MNHEY; CDR2 reads SMNVEV (reference sequence). The CDR3 has 15 residues. The CDR3 region has the DNA TGTGCCAGCAGTCCTCACTGGAGCTCCTACAATGAGCAGTTCTTC. Residues: CASSPHWSSYNEQFF.

V gene TRBV30 combines with J gene TRBJ2-3; D not resolved. V was clipped by 3 bases and J by 10 bases, with 8 bases between them. CDR3 size: 10 residues. Germline CDR1 GTSNPN, CDR2 SVGIG (reference sequence). CDR3 in amino acids: CAWRGVAQYF. Here the CDR3 DNA reads TGTGCCTGGAGGGGTGTAGCGCAGTATTTT.

This chain joins TRBV7-9 and TRBJ2-1; 10 bases are a match to TRBD1. V was pared by 5 bases and J by 2 bases, with 9 bases of the junction left unmatched. This CDR3 region has 17 residues. Per the germline V gene, CDR1 is SEHNR and CDR2 is FQNEAQ (reference sequence). The chain's CDR3 is CASSAWIGQGAYNEQFF. The DNA of the CDR3 is TGTGCCAGCAGCGCATGGATCGGACAGGGGGCCTACAATGAGCAGTTCTTC.

The rearrangement uses TRBV6-5 and TRBJ1-5, with 8 bases fitting TRBD1. The CDR3 has 14 amino acids. Germline assignment: CDR1 MNHEY and CDR2 SVGAGI. The trim removed 5 bases at V and 7 bases at J, leaving 7 bases unmatched. The CDR3 DNA sequence: TGTGCCAGCAGTCCAGGGGGCGCCGACCAGCCCCAGCATTTT. This translates into CASSPGGADQPQHF.

The chain couples TRBV19 to TRBJ2-7; D might be TRBD2 (6 bases). Trimming shortened V by 6 bases and J by 4 bases, and 10 bases separated the two germline ends. This CDR3 is built from 12 residues. CDR1 is LNHDA, CDR2 SQIVND, per germline (reference sequence). CDR3 sequence: CASSGSGYEQYF. In DNA form, the CDR3 reads TGTGCCAGTAGCGGGAGCGGGTACGAGCAGTACTTC.

The V gene is TRBV28, the J gene TRBJ2-3, with 8 bases lining up with TRBD2. Germline V lookup: CDR1 MDHEN, CDR2 SYDVKM. The CDR3 is 15 amino acids. J lost 3 bases, V lost 5 bases, and 7 bases had no gene match. CDR3 DNA: TGTGCCAGCAGTCCGGGGGGGTTGGGTACAGATACGCAGTATTTT. Translation: CASSPGGLGTDTQYF. The full variable domain, with the rest looked up from reference TRBV28 and TRBJ2-3, is DVKVTQSSRYLVKRTGEKVFLECVQDMDHENMFWYRQDPGLGLRLIYFSYDVKMKEKGDIPEGYSVSREKKERFSLILESASTNQTSMYLCASSPGGLGTDTQYFGPGTRLTVL.